This T cell receptor (beta chain) was captured in a study of blood T cell repertoires in COVID-19 (TCRdb year 2020). About the investigation overall: Samples covering the acute and convalescent phases of COVID-19 were provided by collaborators in the United States, Italy and Spain. Subjects who had been exposed to COVID-19, were actively infected with it, or had recovered from it provided the deeply sampled blood TCRbeta repertoires that made up the dataset. Where available, HLA class I and class II types were taken from metadata supplied by the sample provider and were not determined by assay-based typing. The material from the prospective study consisted of cDNA or gDNA derived from T cells, B-cell-depleted T cells, or PBMCs. A de-identified subject ID, COVID-19 status, age in years and sex were almost always included in the sample metadata. The repertoires were released in a freely available public database meant as a resource for research on the immune response to SARS-CoV-2. Samples were obtained from the ongoing ImmuneRACE study (first 160 participants) and from 950 to 1,500 subjects provided by 6 global collaborators.

Each collaborating institution followed its own protocols to collect whole blood in K2EDTA tubes. For TCRbeta analysis, collaborators shipped samples as frozen whole blood, isolated PBMCs, or DNA extracted from either of those sample types. Points on this clone: Its antigen is unknown. No per-base quality is available; no much larger clone lies one base away.

The immunoSEQ Assay, a bias-controlled multiplex PCR, was used to amplify TCRbeta CDR3 regions from genomic DNA. Processing in the source paper ran as follows. The number of nucleated cells in each sample was estimated from the amplification of reference gene primers within the assay. To quantify the absolute abundance of each unique TCRbeta CDR3 rearrangement, sequence reads were collapsed and filtered. Productive Simpson clonality was computed per sample as the square root of Simpson's diversity index over productive rearrangements. TCRdb mirrors the immuneACCESS table, restricted to in-frame sequences. Some clones are absent from its copies; in checked studies, under half trace to an unresolved V gene, and the reason for the others is unknown. V and J calls and clone size are those listed in that table; D and trimming were worked out from the DNA. The sample records about 52,000 clones, about 83% of which are singletons. 20% to 25% of the sample belongs to the ten largest clones.

CDR1 SGHDN and CDR2 FVKESK were looked up in the germline V gene. Trimming leaves V shorter by 3 bases and J shorter by 2 bases, with the junction holding 9 bases beyond the gene matches. The cysteine opens and the phenylalanine closes a CDR3 of 17 amino acids. The DNA shown is the 51-base CDR3, in frame from base 1. Points the paper makes about the study in general: How much clinical and demographic metadata was included differed by source and by participant, and the metadata was provided uncurated.

The source material was peripheral blood. The origin of this receptor is a woman aged 80 or over with acute or convalescent COVID-19. Rearrangement joined TRBV14 to TRBJ2-2, with 7 bases matching TRBD2. CDR3 protein: CASSHPLGEGNTGELFF. The DNA sequence is as follows: TGTGCCAGCAGCCACCCTTTAGGGGAGGGAAACACCGGGGAGCTGTTTTTT.